This TCR beta chain was recorded in a study of shared clonotypes between healthy human individuals. Study summary: Three plates were used per donor for CD4 naive, three for CD4 memory, two for CD8 naive and one for CD8 memory.

Study results and limitations: Of the naive CD4 clonotypes, approximately 5% were shared across a few donors.

This clone has only one observation. The target antigen is unknown. The CDR3 contains 11 residues. V was shortened by 5 bases and J by 2 bases, with 5 bases between the two germline ends. Germline V gives CDR1 SGHRS, CDR2 YFSETQ. Sequencing used immunoSEQ multiplex PCR; TCRdb keeps in-frame clones, though not all of them. The profile covers about 710,000 clones, with 72% appearing a single time and around 1.7% taken by the ten largest. CD45RA+ naive and CD45RA-negative memory subsets were separated from CD4+ cells. This rearrangement joins TRBV5-1 to TRBJ2-7; unclear D gene. Input material: memory CD4+ T cells sorted from blood. Specified subset: CD45RA-negative fraction. The receptor comes from a woman aged 30 to 39 in good health. The CDR3 sequence is CASRDAYEQYF. The CDR3, as DNA: TGCGCCAGCAGGGATGCCTACGAGCAGTACTTC.